Listed below are T cell receptor beta chains from one sample, sequenced in a study of somatic mutations in cytotoxic T cells in rheumatoid arthritis. This table comes from immunoSEQ multiplex PCR, and its TCRdb copy is limited to in-frame clones, with some not included. The sample carries under 20,000 clones, approximately 75% recorded once. The sample consisted of CD8+ T cells sorted from blood. Receptors were obtained from an adult with rheumatoid arthritis. Both conserved end residues are part of each CDR3. A D gene is named only where the DNA matches it firmly. A clone size is listed for some rows: how often the clone was seen (once, few, many), or a class if it is expanded.

j_call: TRBJ2-7; v_call: TRBV4-3; clone_size: NA; d_call: TRBD2; cdr3_aa: CASSQEKTSPSYEQYF; cdr3_nt: TGCGCCAGCAGCCAAGAAAAGACTAGCCCCTCCTACGAGCAGTACTTC
j_call: TRBJ1-4; v_call: TRBV27; clone_size: NA; d_call: NA; cdr3_aa: CASGFGTEKLFF; cdr3_nt: TGTGCCAGCGGTTTTGGAACGGAAAAACTGTTTTTT
j_call: TRBJ1-1; v_call: TRBV19; clone_size: few; d_call: NA; cdr3_aa: CASSRGATEAFF; cdr3_nt: TGTGCCAGTAGTCGGGGGGCAACTGAAGCTTTCTTT
j_call: TRBJ2-7; v_call: TRBV9; clone_size: NA; d_call: NA; cdr3_aa: CASSEGRGTYEQYF; cdr3_nt: TGTGCCAGCAGCGAGGGGAGGGGGACCTACGAGCAGTACTTC
j_call: TRBJ1-1; v_call: TRBV7-9; clone_size: NA; d_call: NA; cdr3_aa: CASSFFNTEAFF; cdr3_nt: TGTGCCAGCAGCTTTTTTAACACTGAAGCTTTCTTT
j_call: TRBJ2-7; v_call: TRBV4-2; clone_size: NA; d_call: NA; cdr3_aa: CASSQKRGASYEQYF; cdr3_nt: TGTGCCAGCAGCCAAAAACGGGGGGCGTCCTACGAGCAGTACTTC
j_call: TRBJ2-7; v_call: TRBV7-9; clone_size: NA; d_call: NA; cdr3_aa: CASSLDSLYEQYF; cdr3_nt: TGTGCCAGCAGCTTAGACAGTCTCTACGAGCAGTACTTC
j_call: TRBJ2-7; v_call: TRBV20-1; clone_size: NA; d_call: NA; cdr3_aa: CIRLGKEQYF; cdr3_nt: TGCATTAGACTAGGAAAAGAGCAGTACTTC
j_call: TRBJ2-5; v_call: TRBV18; clone_size: NA; d_call: TRBD1; cdr3_aa: CASSSDRGEETQYF; cdr3_nt: TGTGCCAGCTCATCCGACAGGGGAGAAGAGACCCAGTACTTC
j_call: TRBJ2-3; v_call: TRBV27; clone_size: NA; d_call: NA; cdr3_aa: CATSKGGSTDTQYF; cdr3_nt: TGTGCCACAAGTAAGGGGGGGAGCACAGATACGCAGTATTTT
j_call: TRBJ2-5; v_call: TRBV6-6; clone_size: NA; d_call: TRBD2; cdr3_aa: CASRVAGGMEETQYF; cdr3_nt: TGTGCCAGCAGAGTAGCGGGGGGTATGGAAGAGACCCAGTACTTC
j_call: TRBJ2-7; v_call: TRBV28; clone_size: NA; d_call: TRBD1; cdr3_aa: CASSLRTGVYPYF; cdr3_nt: TGTGCCAGCAGCTTACGGACAGGAGTTTACCCGTACTTC
j_call: TRBJ1-1; v_call: TRBV19; clone_size: NA; d_call: NA; cdr3_aa: CASSYYEGGNTEAFF; cdr3_nt: TGTGCCAGTAGTTACTACGAAGGGGGGAACACTGAAGCTTTCTTT
j_call: TRBJ2-7; v_call: TRBV9; clone_size: NA; d_call: NA; cdr3_aa: CASGPGQYF; cdr3_nt: TGTGCCTCGGGCCCGGGGCAGTACTTC
j_call: TRBJ2-3; v_call: TRBV15; clone_size: once; d_call: NA; cdr3_aa: CATSRKGQDTQYF; cdr3_nt: TGTGCCACCAGCAGAAAGGGGCAAGATACGCAGTATTTT
j_call: TRBJ2-1; v_call: TRBV28; clone_size: NA; d_call: NA; cdr3_aa: CASSLFSARLGNEQFF; cdr3_nt: TGTGCCAGCAGTTTATTCAGTGCCCGGTTGGGCAATGAGCAGTTCTTC
j_call: TRBJ2-3; v_call: TRBV7-3; clone_size: NA; d_call: TRBD2; cdr3_aa: CASSLGLGADTQYF; cdr3_nt: TGTGCCAGCAGCTTGGGACTAGGGGCTGATACGCAGTATTTT
j_call: TRBJ2-3; v_call: TRBV6-5; clone_size: NA; d_call: NA; cdr3_aa: CASSSGGADTQYF; cdr3_nt: TGTGCCAGCAGTTCTGGGGGCGCAGATACGCAGTATTTT
j_call: TRBJ2-2; v_call: TRBV6-1; clone_size: NA; d_call: NA; cdr3_aa: CASSAPGALLPGELFF; cdr3_nt: TGTGCCAGCAGTGCCCCAGGGGCCTTGTTGCCCGGGGAGCTGTTTTTT
j_call: TRBJ2-5; v_call: TRBV27; clone_size: NA; d_call: NA; cdr3_aa: CASSFRGGVQETQYF; cdr3_nt: TGTGCCAGCAGTTTCAGGGGGGGGGTCCAAGAGACCCAGTACTTC
j_call: TRBJ1-1; v_call: TRBV28; clone_size: few; d_call: NA; cdr3_aa: CASSLSSAKTEAFF; cdr3_nt: TGTGCCAGCAGTTTATCCAGCGCGAAAACTGAAGCTTTCTTT
j_call: TRBJ2-1; v_call: TRBV30; clone_size: NA; d_call: NA; cdr3_aa: CAWSAPTNEQFF; cdr3_nt: TGTGCCTGGAGCGCCCCGACGAATGAGCAGTTCTTC
j_call: TRBJ2-7; v_call: TRBV29-1; clone_size: NA; d_call: NA; cdr3_aa: CSVPGALEQYF; cdr3_nt: TGCAGCGTTCCGGGGGCCCTCGAGCAGTACTTC
j_call: TRBJ2-7; v_call: TRBV7-9; clone_size: NA; d_call: NA; cdr3_aa: CASSHGPQKQYF; cdr3_nt: TGTGCCAGCAGTCACGGGCCCCAAAAGCAGTACTTC
j_call: TRBJ2-4; v_call: TRBV28; clone_size: NA; d_call: TRBD1; cdr3_aa: CASSLTPGGKNIQYF; cdr3_nt: TGTGCCAGCAGTTTGACGCCAGGGGGCAAAAACATTCAGTACTTC
j_call: TRBJ2-1; v_call: TRBV28; clone_size: NA; d_call: NA; cdr3_aa: CASTPRGYNEQFF; cdr3_nt: TGTGCCAGCACCCCACGAGGTTACAATGAGCAGTTCTTC
j_call: TRBJ1-3; v_call: TRBV6-6; clone_size: few; d_call: NA; cdr3_aa: CASLSPTSGNTIYF; cdr3_nt: TGTGCCAGCCTAAGTCCCACCTCTGGAAACACCATATATTTT
j_call: TRBJ2-7; v_call: TRBV5-4; clone_size: NA; d_call: NA; cdr3_aa: CASSLPATNYEQYF; cdr3_nt: TGTGCCAGCAGCTTACCCGCGACGAACTACGAGCAGTACTTC
j_call: TRBJ2-1; v_call: TRBV13; clone_size: few; d_call: NA; cdr3_aa: CASSQWLWSYNEQFF; cdr3_nt: TGTGCCAGCAGCCAATGGCTGTGGAGTTACAATGAGCAGTTCTTC
j_call: TRBJ2-1; v_call: TRBV28; clone_size: NA; d_call: TRBD1; cdr3_aa: CASSDRGSEQFF; cdr3_nt: TGTGCCAGCAGCGACAGGGGTAGTGAGCAGTTCTTC
j_call: TRBJ2-7; v_call: TRBV11-2; clone_size: NA; d_call: TRBD2; cdr3_aa: CASSFQLYPPSGGLYEQYF; cdr3_nt: TGTGCCAGCAGCTTCCAACTTTATCCCCCTAGCGGGGGACTGTACGAGCAGTACTTC
j_call: TRBJ2-7; v_call: TRBV19; clone_size: NA; d_call: TRBD2; cdr3_aa: CASSIGGGYEQYF; cdr3_nt: TGTGCCAGTAGTATCGGCGGGGGTTACGAGCAGTACTTC
j_call: TRBJ1-1; v_call: TRBV7-6; clone_size: NA; d_call: NA; cdr3_aa: CASSPSDSIITEAFF; cdr3_nt: TGTGCCAGCAGCCCATCGGACAGTATTATCACTGAAGCTTTCTTT
j_call: TRBJ1-2; v_call: TRBV29-1; clone_size: NA; d_call: NA; cdr3_aa: CSVDKGNYGYTF; cdr3_nt: TGCAGCGTTGATAAGGGTAACTATGGCTACACCTTC
j_call: TRBJ1-4; v_call: TRBV19; clone_size: NA; d_call: NA; cdr3_aa: CASSIYGGKSHPEKLFF; cdr3_nt: TGTGCCAGTAGTATTTATGGGGGAAAATCTCATCCTGAAAAACTGTTTTTT
j_call: TRBJ2-1; v_call: TRBV9; clone_size: NA; d_call: TRBD1; cdr3_aa: CASSFGQGAENEQFF; cdr3_nt: TGTGCCAGCAGCTTCGGACAGGGGGCTGAGAATGAGCAGTTCTTC
j_call: TRBJ1-2; v_call: TRBV27; clone_size: NA; d_call: NA; cdr3_aa: CASSLRTEAPGYGYTF; cdr3_nt: TGTGCCAGCAGTTTACGGACGGAGGCGCCTGGCTATGGCTACACCTTC
j_call: TRBJ2-1; v_call: TRBV7-2; clone_size: NA; d_call: TRBD2; cdr3_aa: CASSGTSGYYNEQFF; cdr3_nt: TGTGCCAGCAGCGGTACTAGCGGATACTACAATGAGCAGTTCTTC
j_call: TRBJ2-3; v_call: TRBV27; clone_size: NA; d_call: NA; cdr3_aa: CAILEGDTQYF; cdr3_nt: TGTGCCATACTAGAGGGAGATACGCAGTATTTT
j_call: TRBJ2-2; v_call: TRBV18; clone_size: NA; d_call: NA; cdr3_aa: CASSPVGGELFF; cdr3_nt: TGTGCCAGCTCACCGGTCGGGGGGGAGCTGTTTTTT
j_call: TRBJ2-3; v_call: TRBV6-5; clone_size: NA; d_call: NA; cdr3_aa: CASSYSSSPTDTQYF; cdr3_nt: TGTGCCAGCAGTTACTCGAGTAGTCCCACAGATACGCAGTATTTT
j_call: TRBJ1-4; v_call: TRBV4-1; clone_size: NA; d_call: NA; cdr3_aa: CASSQTMPKGQYNEKLFF; cdr3_nt: TGCGCCAGCAGCCAGACAATGCCAAAAGGACAGTATAATGAAAAACTGTTTTTT
j_call: TRBJ1-2; v_call: TRBV5-6; clone_size: NA; d_call: NA; cdr3_aa: CASSLGGHGGYTF; cdr3_nt: TGTGCCAGCAGCTTGGGGGGTCATGGGGGCTACACCTTC
j_call: TRBJ2-7; v_call: TRBV7-9; clone_size: NA; d_call: TRBD1; cdr3_aa: CASSLAPVSTGRSSYEQYF; cdr3_nt: TGTGCCAGCAGCTTAGCCCCAGTTTCGACAGGGCGAAGCTCCTACGAGCAGTACTTC
j_call: TRBJ2-2; v_call: TRBV5-4; clone_size: NA; d_call: TRBD1; cdr3_aa: CASSPGGQGSTGELFF; cdr3_nt: TGTGCCAGCAGCCCTGGGGGACAGGGTTCCACCGGGGAGCTGTTTTTT
j_call: TRBJ2-3; v_call: TRBV9; clone_size: NA; d_call: NA; cdr3_aa: CASSVGLLSTDTQYF; cdr3_nt: TGTGCCAGCAGCGTTGGGCTTTTAAGCACAGATACGCAGTATTTT
j_call: TRBJ1-2; v_call: TRBV6-4; clone_size: NA; d_call: NA; cdr3_aa: CASSAPGDGYTF; cdr3_nt: TGTGCCAGCAGTGCACCAGGGGATGGCTACACCTTC
j_call: TRBJ1-1; v_call: TRBV18; clone_size: medium-sized; d_call: NA; cdr3_aa: CASSPGAGTEAFF; cdr3_nt: TGTGCCAGCTCACCCGGAGCCGGCACTGAAGCTTTCTTT
j_call: TRBJ1-5; v_call: TRBV28; clone_size: NA; d_call: NA; cdr3_aa: CASSDPGTGEPQHF; cdr3_nt: TGTGCCAGCAGCGACCCCGGGACGGGGGAGCCCCAGCATTTT
j_call: TRBJ2-7; v_call: TRBV28; clone_size: NA; d_call: NA; cdr3_aa: CASSLFGQSTYEQYF; cdr3_nt: TGTGCCAGCAGTTTATTTGGACAGTCTACCTACGAGCAGTACTTC
j_call: TRBJ1-2; v_call: TRBV19; clone_size: NA; d_call: TRBD1; cdr3_aa: CASSLGQVYGYTF; cdr3_nt: TGTGCCAGTAGTCTGGGACAGGTCTATGGCTACACCTTC
j_call: TRBJ2-7; v_call: TRBV7-2; clone_size: NA; d_call: TRBD2; cdr3_aa: CASSLVLAGAYEQYF; cdr3_nt: TGTGCCAGCAGCTTAGTTTTAGCGGGGGCCTACGAGCAGTACTTC
j_call: TRBJ2-6; v_call: TRBV2; clone_size: NA; d_call: NA; cdr3_aa: CASSEQGGFSAGANVLTF; cdr3_nt: TGTGCCAGCAGTGAACAGGGTGGCTTCTCGGCTGGGGCCAACGTCCTGACTTTC
j_call: TRBJ2-3; v_call: TRBV5-1; clone_size: NA; d_call: TRBD2; cdr3_aa: CASSFRALWGLAGSTDTQYF; cdr3_nt: TGCGCCAGCAGCTTTAGGGCATTGTGGGGACTAGCGGGGAGCACAGATACGCAGTATTTT